Below, 8 T cell receptor beta chains from the same sample are listed, as sequenced in a study of cytomegalovirus exposure and HLA in healthy donors. PCR used 60 Vbeta primers and 13 Jbeta primers. Clones were sequenced by immunoSEQ multiplex PCR, and TCRdb holds only the in-frame ones, with some missing. The sample shows 95,000 to 150,000 clones, 75% to 80% of them seen only once. Source material: PBMCs. The receptors originated from a man in his forties in good health and CMV-seronegative.

The CDR3 nucleotides read TGTGCCAGCAGCTTGGGACAGGGATTCGGAAAACTGTTTTTT. It is translated as CASSLGQGFGKLFF. V and J are TRBV7-9 and TRBJ1-4; 9 bases fit TRBD1. V dropped 3 bases and J dropped 10; count of bases not matched to a gene: 6. In germline, CDR1 is SEHNR, CDR2 FQNEAQ (reference sequence). There are 14 residues in the CDR3.

V is TRBV6-5 and J is TRBJ2-7; the D gene is possibly TRBD2 (6 bases). Germline V lookup: CDR1 MNHEY, CDR2 SVGAGI. V was clipped by 2 bases and J by 3 bases, with 17 bases between them. The CDR3 is 16 amino acids. The CDR3 DNA is TGTGCCAGCAGTTACGGGCTGGGGGGTACGATCTACGAGCAGTACTTC. Translating gives CASSYGLGGTIYEQYF.

This chain uses TRBV5-6 with TRBJ1-4; 9 positions match TRBD1. V dropped 4 bases and J dropped 5; count of bases not matched to a gene: 6. Germline V gives CDR1 SGHDT, CDR2 YYEEEE. CDR3 size: 15 residues. The CDR3 region has the DNA TGTGCCAGCAGCCCAGGGACAGGGAAGAATGAAAAACTGTTTTTT. It is translated as CASSPGTGKNEKLFF.

The V and J genes are TRBV5-1 and TRBJ2-6; TRBD1 aligns across 8 bases. The germline CDR1 and CDR2 sequences are SGHRS and YFSETQ. Losses at the gene ends were 4 bases for V and 11 bases for J; bases not matched to a gene: 2. This CDR3 is 12 amino acids long. The DNA for the CDR3 is TGCGCCAGCAGCACACAGGGGGACGTCCTGACTTTC. Amino acids: CASSTQGDVLTF.

V usage is TRBV2 and J usage is TRBJ2-2; D is unresolved. The germline CDR1 and CDR2 sequences are SNHLY and FYNNEI. V gave up 6 bases and J gave up 0 bases, with 14 bases separating them. The CDR3 covers 16 residues. The chain's CDR3 is CASSPLVRANTGELFF. In nucleotides, the CDR3 is TGTGCCAGCAGCCCCTTAGTCCGCGCGAACACCGGGGAGCTGTTTTTT.

This chain joins TRBV30 and TRBJ2-3, with 8 bases that match TRBD2. V was clipped by 2 bases and J by 8 bases; unmatched bases: 6. Germline values: CDR1 GTSNPN, CDR2 SVGIG (reference sequence). This CDR3 region has 13 residues. The CDR3 DNA reads TGTGCCTGGAGTCCAGGACTAGCTGTTACGCAGTATTTT. Translating it yields CAWSPGLAVTQYF.

The chain combines TRBV30 with TRBJ1-6; 8 bases match TRBD1. Germline CDR1 reads GTSNPN; CDR2 reads SVGIG (reference sequence). With 3 bases clipped from V and 9 bases from J, the junction kept 10 bases outside the gene matches. CDR3 size: 15 residues. Here the CDR3 reads CAWRGGQAVRSPLHF. In DNA form, the CDR3 reads TGTGCCTGGAGGGGGGGACAGGCCGTACGTTCACCCCTCCACTTT.

For the CDR3, the DNA is TGTGCCAGCACAGTAGGCGGCCCGGGGCAGTACTTC. Protein product: CASTVGGPGQYF. V usage is TRBV7-2 and J usage is TRBJ2-7; D is undetermined. Germline V gene data show CDR1 as SGHTA and CDR2 as FQGNSA. Trimming took 7 bases from V and 9 from J, leaving 16 bases between them. This CDR3 contains 12 residues. The whole variable domain, remainder taken from reference TRBV7-2 and TRBJ2-7, is GAGVSQSPSNKVTEKGKDVELRCDPISGHTALYWYRQSLGQGLEFLIYFQGNSAPDKSGLPSDRFSAERTGGSVSTLTIQRTQQEDSAVYLCASTVGGPGQYFGPGTRLTVT.